Each of the 19 T cell receptor beta chains below was sequenced from the same sample in a study of CD8+CD57+ T cells in acquired aplastic anemia. TCR beta VDJ and CDR3 were profiled, and genomic DNA was the template. Via MiXCR, TCRdb re-called the reads, giving one row per CDR3 protein. The data contain 350,000 to 450,000 distinct CDR3 sequences, under 80% of them singletons. Sequencing used sorted CD4+, CD8+, or CD8+CD57+ T cells (not recorded which) from PBMCs. The origin of the receptors is a human donor in good health, serving as a control.

This clonotype was detected many times. The rearrangement uses TRBV5-1 and TRBJ2-1, with TRBD1 matching over 10 bases. V lost 4 bases, J lost 7 bases, and 8 bases stayed unmatched. CDR1 is SGHRS and CDR2 is YFSETQ in the germline V gene. The CDR3 contains 15 residues. CDR3 sequence reads: CASSRTGTGANEQFF. CDR3 DNA sequence: TGCGCCAGCAGCCGGACCGGGACAGGGGCAAATGAGCAGTTCTTC.

With regard to this clonotype: A junction boundary mismatches the germline segment, possibly from a read error. The chain recombines TRBV5-4 with TRBJ1-2; D unresolved. CDR3 size: 12 residues. CDR1 is SGHNT and CDR2 is YYREEE in the germline V gene (reference sequence). CDR3 region: CASSHLEGGYTF. The CDR3 DNA reads as TGCGCCAGCAGCCACCTCGAGGGTGGCTACACCTTC.

This clonotype was seen only once. Germline and junction disagree at one end, which may indicate a read error. The V and J genes are TRBV7-3 and TRBJ1-2; D is perhaps TRBD1 (5 bases). From germline, CDR1 is SGHTA and CDR2 FQGTGA. This CDR3 region has 12 residues. The CDR3 DNA reads TGTGCCAGCGGCTTGGTACAGGCATACTACACCTTC. It yields the protein CASGLVQAYYTF.

In its sample, this clonotype was seen many times. The chain uses TRBV20-1 and TRBJ2-3, with unresolved D. Trimming took 1 base from V and 6 from J, leaving 11 bases between them. There are 13 residues in the CDR3. Germline V gene sequence: CDR1 DFQATT, CDR2 SNEGSKA (reference sequence). CDR3 protein: CSARVGNFDTQYF. The DNA of the CDR3 is TGCAGTGCTAGAGTCGGCAACTTCGATACGCAGTATTTT.

The CDR3 DNA follows: TGTGCCATATCCTCGGGGGTCACCACCGGGGAGCTGTTTTTT. This sequence encodes CAISSGVTTGELFF. This rearrangement joins TRBV19 to TRBJ2-2, with a possible D match to TRBD2 (6 bases). CDR3 size: 14 residues. Trimming took off 10 bases at V and 4 bases at J, with 16 bases between the two ends. The germline V gene encodes CDR1 LNHDA and CDR2 SQIVND (reference sequence).

The chain has TRBV5-1 and TRBJ1-1; D call uncertain. The CDR3 length is 13 residues. Trimming took off 3 bases at V and 2 bases at J, with 8 bases between the two ends. The germline V gene encodes CDR1 SGHRS and CDR2 YFSETQ. The CDR3 nucleotides are TGCGCCAGCAGCTGGACGCATAACACTGAAGCTTTCTTT. Encoded protein: CASSWTHNTEAFF.

On this clonotype itself: The junction shows a germline mismatch at one end, possibly a read error. V and J are TRBV5-1 and TRBJ1-2; no clear D. CDR1 and CDR2 (germline): SGHRS, YFSETQ. The CDR3 is made up of 14 amino acids. The chain's CDR3 is CASSSAPSGNGYTF. The CDR3 region has the DNA TGTGCCAGCAGCTCGGCTCCCTCTGGCAATGGCTACACCTTC.

The V gene is TRBV2, the J gene TRBJ1-1, with D unclear. The CDR3 is 13 residues long. V was shortened by 4 bases and J by 7 bases, with 13 bases between the two germline ends. The germline gives CDR1 SNHLY, CDR2 FYNNEI. The CDR3 nucleotides read TGTGCCAGCAGTGTAGTAGGTGGAAATGAAGCTTTCTTT. Translation: CASSVVGGNEAFF.

The chain joins TRBV5-1 to TRBJ1-3; no clear D gene. Looked up from germline, CDR1 is SGHRS and CDR2 is YFSETQ. Deletions cut 0 bases from V and 0 bases from J, with 4 bases between. The CDR3 is 14 amino acids. The CDR3 loop is CASSLGISGNTIYF. In nucleotides, the CDR3 is TGCGCCAGCAGCTTGGGCATCTCTGGAAACACCATATATTTT.

V is TRBV20-1 and J is TRBJ2-3; no reliable D call. V was pared by 0 bases and J by 4 bases, with 14 bases between. Per germline, CDR1 DFQATT and CDR2 SNEGSKA (reference sequence). CDR3 size: 15 residues. CDR3 sequence: CSARDIVPSPDTQYF. The CDR3 DNA reads as TGCAGTGCTAGAGATATAGTCCCCTCCCCAGATACGCAGTATTTT.

On this clonotype itself: The junction shows a germline mismatch at one end, possibly a read error. The chain has TRBV7-2 and TRBJ1-1; D not certain. The germline CDR1 and CDR2 sequences are SGHTA and FQGNSA. This CDR3 has 14 amino acids. CDR3 DNA: TGTGCCAGCAGTTACCCAACGCGGAACTATGAAGGGTTATTT. Its protein is CASSYPTRNYEGLF.

The table lists this clonotype with a few counts. The chain combines TRBV28 with TRBJ1-2; TRBD1 matches at 10 bases. The V gene end was trimmed by 2 bases and the J gene end by 8 bases; junction bases not matched to a gene: 8. CDR1 and CDR2 (germline): MDHEN, SYDVKM. The CDR3 has 15 amino acids. This CDR3 is CASSLQDRGLRGYTF. CDR3 sequence (DNA): TGTGCCAGCAGTTTACAGGACAGGGGGTTAAGGGGCTACACCTTC.

The chain combines TRBV5-1 with TRBJ1-1, with TRBD1 as a possible D gene (6 bases). Per the germline V gene, CDR1 is SGHRS and CDR2 is YFSETQ. V dropped 0 bases and J dropped 4 bases, with 13 bases sitting between them. This CDR3 has 15 amino acids. The CDR3 here is CASSLAEGGATEAFF. CDR3 nucleotides: TGCGCCAGCAGCTTGGCGGAGGGGGGGGCCACTGAAGCTTTCTTT.

A note on this clonotype: The CDR3 does not close with the conserved phenylalanine or tryptophan, likely indicating a read error. The limits of the CDR3 on the DNA are not certain, so only TCRdb's listed CDR3 is given. The chain uses TRBV2 and TRBJ1-2; the table's D call, TRBD1, was not checked against the DNA. Germline-derived CDR1 and CDR2 are SNHLY and FYNNEI. Inclusive of both ends, the CDR3 amounts to 14 amino acids. The CDR3 loop is CASSVWDRTGTDTQ.

This clonotype was found many times. The CDR3 loop is CSARTLVSVTDTQYF. The CDR3, as DNA: TGCAGTGCTAGAACACTAGTCTCGGTCACAGATACGCAGTATTTT. The chain carries TRBV20-1 and TRBJ2-3; possible D gene TRBD2, 5 bases. CDR3 length equals 15 residues. Trimming pared 2 bases from V and 2 bases from J, leaving 14 bases between. Germline CDR1 and CDR2: DFQATT and SNEGSKA (reference sequence).

Comments on this clonotype: At one boundary the junction diverges from the germline segment, which might be a read error. This chain connects TRBV5-1 to TRBJ1-5, with D maybe TRBD1 (5 bases). CDR1 is SGHRS, CDR2 YFSETQ, per germline. The CDR3 totals 13 residues. CDR3 coding DNA: TGTGCCACCAGGGAGGGGTTAGCAGATACCCAGCATTTT. Its translation is CATREGLADTQHF.

The rearrangement uses TRBV20-1 and TRBJ2-5; D assignment may be TRBD1 or TRBD2 (5 bases each). CDR1 is DFQATT and CDR2 is SNEGSKA in the germline V gene (reference sequence). The CDR3 is made up of 12 amino acids. V lost 7 bases to trimming and J lost 12 bases, with 21 bases between them. The CDR3 spells CSVGAMDSYEYF. CDR3 in DNA: TGCAGTGTCGGGGCGATGGACTCCTACGAGTACTTC.

This clonotype was recorded at least ten times. The CDR3 nucleotides read TGTGCCAGCAGCTTGGACGCGGGAAGCAATCAGCCCCAGCATTTT. Translating it yields CASSLDAGSNQPQHF. The chain links TRBV5-8 to TRBJ1-5; D unclear. Per germline, CDR1 SGHTS and CDR2 YDEGEE. The length of the CDR3 is 15 residues. V lost 0 bases, J lost 1 base, and 8 bases lay in between. Full variable domain (remainder filled in from reference TRBV5-8 and TRBJ1-5): EAGVTQSPTHLIKTRGQQATLRCSPISGHTSVYWYQQALGLGLQFLLWYDEGEERNRGNFPPRFSGRQFPNYSSELNVNALELEDSALYLCASSLDAGSNQPQHFGDGTRLSIL.

The chain is built from TRBV4-2 and TRBJ1-2; 7 nucleotides agree with TRBD1. The CDR3 extends over 17 amino acids. The V segment lost 5 bases and the J segment 4 bases; nucleotides outside the gene matches: 16. The germline gives CDR1 LGHNA, CDR2 YNFKEQ. CDR3: CASSRNLAGGQCYGYTF. The CDR3 coding sequence is TGTGCCAGCAGCAGAAACTTGGCTGGGGGACAGTGCTATGGCTACACCTTC.